This T cell receptor beta chain was captured in a study of CD8 T cells in ankylosing spondylitis. Study-level points and caveats: Characteristic of ankylosing spondylitis blood, it appeared, was a TCR beta motif comprising about 8 highly homologous variants.

Note on this clonotype: Its matching antigen is unknown. A junction boundary mismatches the germline segment, possibly from a read error.

Germline V gene data show CDR1 as MNHEY and CDR2 as SMNVEV (reference sequence). The CDR3 length is 14 residues. MiXCR, run by TCRdb on the 5' RACE reads, gives a single entry per CDR3 protein. The repertoire consists of about 220,000 distinct CDR3 sequences, with 7.3% occurring once and the leading ten covering around 14%. This TCR was recovered from a male donor with ankylosing spondylitis. Input material: blood, either unsorted or a sorted T cell fraction (not recorded which). This chain uses TRBV27 with TRBJ2-7; either TRBD1 or TRBD2 may supply D (5 bases each). CDR3 nucleotide sequence: TGTGGCAGCAGTTTAAGGGACGGTTCCTACGAGCAGTACTTC. It yields the protein CGSSLRDGSYEQYF.